This T cell receptor (beta chain) was documented in a study of T-cell memory formation after mild COVID-19. One entry per CDR3 protein, called by TCRdb with MiXCR from the 5' RACE reads. The sample includes about 430,000 distinct CDR3 sequences, 20% to 25% of them seen just once. This CDR3 has 13 residues. Trimming left V 6 bases short and J 2 bases short, with 6 bases between. The V gene's germline CDR1 is SGHRS and CDR2 YFSETQ. V gene TRBV5-1 combines with J gene TRBJ2-6; D gene ambiguous. Input material: PBMCs or a T cell subset sorted from them (not recorded which). The sequence was collected from an adult woman who had mild COVID-19 (a few samples of this study predate the infection). Cell type and time point are not known. The CDR3 spells CASKIAGANVLTF. The CDR3 DNA reads as TGCGCCAGCAAGATAGCTGGGGCCAACGTCCTGACTTTC.